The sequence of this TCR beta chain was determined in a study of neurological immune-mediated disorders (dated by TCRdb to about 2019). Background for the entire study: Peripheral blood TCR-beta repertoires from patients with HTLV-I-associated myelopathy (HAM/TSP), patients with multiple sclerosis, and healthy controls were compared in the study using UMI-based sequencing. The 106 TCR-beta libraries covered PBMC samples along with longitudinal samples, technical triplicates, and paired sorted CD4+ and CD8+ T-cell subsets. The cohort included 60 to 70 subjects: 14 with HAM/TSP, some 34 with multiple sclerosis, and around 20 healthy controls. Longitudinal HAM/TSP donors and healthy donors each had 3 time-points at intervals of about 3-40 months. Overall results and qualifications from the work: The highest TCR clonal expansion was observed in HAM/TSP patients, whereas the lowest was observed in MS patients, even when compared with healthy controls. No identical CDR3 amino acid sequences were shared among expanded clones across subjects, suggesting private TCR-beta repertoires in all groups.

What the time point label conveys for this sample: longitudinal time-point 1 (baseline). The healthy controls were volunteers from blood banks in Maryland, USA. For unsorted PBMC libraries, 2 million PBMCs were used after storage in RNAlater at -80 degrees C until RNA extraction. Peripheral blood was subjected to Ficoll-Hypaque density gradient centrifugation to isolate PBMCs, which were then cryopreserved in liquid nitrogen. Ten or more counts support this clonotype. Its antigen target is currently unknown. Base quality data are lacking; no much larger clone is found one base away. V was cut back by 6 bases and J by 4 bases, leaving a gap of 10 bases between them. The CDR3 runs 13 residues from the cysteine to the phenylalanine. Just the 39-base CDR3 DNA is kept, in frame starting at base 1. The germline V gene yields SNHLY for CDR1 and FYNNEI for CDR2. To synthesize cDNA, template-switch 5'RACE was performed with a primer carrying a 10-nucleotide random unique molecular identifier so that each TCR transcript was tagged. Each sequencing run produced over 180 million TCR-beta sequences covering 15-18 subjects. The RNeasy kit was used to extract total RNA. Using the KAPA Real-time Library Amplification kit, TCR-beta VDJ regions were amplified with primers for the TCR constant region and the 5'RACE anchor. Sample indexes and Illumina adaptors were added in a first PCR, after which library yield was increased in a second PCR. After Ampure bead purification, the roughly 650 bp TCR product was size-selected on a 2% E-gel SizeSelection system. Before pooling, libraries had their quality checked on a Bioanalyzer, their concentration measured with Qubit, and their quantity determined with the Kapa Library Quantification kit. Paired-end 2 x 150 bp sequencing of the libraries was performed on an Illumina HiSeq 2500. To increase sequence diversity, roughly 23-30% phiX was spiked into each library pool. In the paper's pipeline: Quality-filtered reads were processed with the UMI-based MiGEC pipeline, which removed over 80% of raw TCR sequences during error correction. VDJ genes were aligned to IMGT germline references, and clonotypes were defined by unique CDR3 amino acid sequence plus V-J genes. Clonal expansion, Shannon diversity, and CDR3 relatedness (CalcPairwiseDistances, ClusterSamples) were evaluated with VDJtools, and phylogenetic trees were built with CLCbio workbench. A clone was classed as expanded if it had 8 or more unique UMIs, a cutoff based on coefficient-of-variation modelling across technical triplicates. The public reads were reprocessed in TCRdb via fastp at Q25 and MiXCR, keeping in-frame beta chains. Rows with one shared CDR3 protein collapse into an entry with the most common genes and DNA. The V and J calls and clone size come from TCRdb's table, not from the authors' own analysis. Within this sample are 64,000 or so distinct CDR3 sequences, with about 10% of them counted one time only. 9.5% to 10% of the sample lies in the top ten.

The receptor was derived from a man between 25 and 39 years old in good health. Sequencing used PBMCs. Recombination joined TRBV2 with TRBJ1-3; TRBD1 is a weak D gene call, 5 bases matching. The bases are TGTGCCAGCAGGCGGGGGTCAGGAAACACCATATATTTT. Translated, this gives CASRRGSGNTIYF.